This T cell receptor (beta chain) derives from a study of cytotoxic CD8 clonotypes in ibrutinib-treated CLL. Study at large: Overall, some 25 responses were partial and 2 complete; following median around 70 months, approximately 15 patients stayed remitted and roughly twelve progressed.

General observations from the study: Patients showed higher baseline clonality than age-matched healthy donors, and it tracked circulating CD8+ T-cell counts.

Researchers set a sequencing depth target of 1 in 200,000 to 1 in 1 million T cells. This table comes from immunoSEQ multiplex PCR, and its TCRdb copy is limited to in-frame clones, with some not included. The sample gives roughly 130,000 clones, 70% to 80% of which show up once; 9.5% to 15% is in the top ten. Points on this clone: Its antigen is unknown.

Frozen PBMC stocks contributed approximately 1.9 micrograms of genomic DNA to the TCR beta libraries. The origin of this receptor is a human donor with chronic lymphocytic leukemia. Sequences were derived from PBMCs, sampled after 12 months of ibrutinib treatment.

The CDR3 region is CASRLEGQGSLEQYF. For the CDR3, the DNA is TGTGCCAGCAGACTGGAGGGACAGGGGTCCCTCGAGCAGTACTTC. The chain employs TRBV6-5 and TRBJ2-7, with 10 bases aligning to TRBD1. In germline, CDR1 is MNHEY, CDR2 SVGAGI. The CDR3 length is 15 residues. V lost 6 bases to trimming and J lost 6 bases; unmatched junction nucleotides: 11.